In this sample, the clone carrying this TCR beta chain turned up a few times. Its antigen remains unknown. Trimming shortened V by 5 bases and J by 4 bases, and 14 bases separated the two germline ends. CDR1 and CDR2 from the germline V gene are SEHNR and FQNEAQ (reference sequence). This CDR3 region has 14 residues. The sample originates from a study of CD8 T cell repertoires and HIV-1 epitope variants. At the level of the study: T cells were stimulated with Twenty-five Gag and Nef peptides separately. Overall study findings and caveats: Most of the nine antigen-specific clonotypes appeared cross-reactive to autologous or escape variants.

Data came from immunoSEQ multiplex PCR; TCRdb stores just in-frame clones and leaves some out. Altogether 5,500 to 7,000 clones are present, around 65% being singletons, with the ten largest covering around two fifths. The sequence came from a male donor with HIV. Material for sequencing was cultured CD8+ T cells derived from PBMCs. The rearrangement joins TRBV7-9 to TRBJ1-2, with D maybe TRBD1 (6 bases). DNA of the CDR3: TGTGCCAGCAGCCTCGTGGGGGCGGGCTATGGCTACACCTTC. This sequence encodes CASSLVGAGYGYTF.